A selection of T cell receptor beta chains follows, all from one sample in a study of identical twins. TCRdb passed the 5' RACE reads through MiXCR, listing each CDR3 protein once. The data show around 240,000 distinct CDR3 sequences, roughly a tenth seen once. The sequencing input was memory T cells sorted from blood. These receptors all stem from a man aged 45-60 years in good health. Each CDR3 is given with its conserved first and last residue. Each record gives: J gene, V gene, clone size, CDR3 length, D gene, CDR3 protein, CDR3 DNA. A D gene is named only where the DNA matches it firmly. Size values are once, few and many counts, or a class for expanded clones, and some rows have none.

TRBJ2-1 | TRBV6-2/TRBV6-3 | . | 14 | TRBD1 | CASRSTGPRNEQFF | TGTGCCAGCAGGTCGACAGGGCCTAGGAATGAGCAGTTCTTC
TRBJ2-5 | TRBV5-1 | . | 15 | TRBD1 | CASSLQTGGSETQYF | TGCGCCAGCAGCCTCCAGACAGGGGGCTCGGAGACCCAGTACTTC
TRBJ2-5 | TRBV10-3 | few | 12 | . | CAISSSRETQYF | TGTGCCATCAGTTCCTCTCGAGAGACCCAGTACTTC
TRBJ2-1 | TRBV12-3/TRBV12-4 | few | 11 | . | CASRQVGEQFF | TGTGCCAGCAGACAAGTGGGTGAGCAGTTCTTC
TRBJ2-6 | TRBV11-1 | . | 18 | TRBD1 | CASSDDRVLLSGANVLTF | TGTGCCAGCAGCGACGACAGGGTCCTCCTCTCTGGGGCCAACGTCCTGACTTTC
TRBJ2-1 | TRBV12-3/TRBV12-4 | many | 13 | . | CASGASQWDEQFF | TGTGCCAGCGGAGCCTCTCAGTGGGATGAGCAGTTCTTC
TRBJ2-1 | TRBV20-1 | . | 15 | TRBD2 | CSALSGTSGHNEQFF | TGCAGTGCTCTTAGCGGGACTAGCGGCCACAATGAGCAGTTCTTC
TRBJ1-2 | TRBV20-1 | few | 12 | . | CSARGQGDGYTF | TGCAGTGCTAGAGGCCAGGGTGATGGCTACACCTTC
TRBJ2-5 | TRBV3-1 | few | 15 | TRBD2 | CASSLVTGRVETQYF | TGTGCCAGCAGCCTCGTCACCGGGAGGGTGGAGACCCAGTACTTC
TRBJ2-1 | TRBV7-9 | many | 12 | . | CASSFDPDEQFF | TGTGCCAGCAGCTTTGACCCAGATGAGCAGTTCTTC
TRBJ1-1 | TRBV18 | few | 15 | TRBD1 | CASSPRTGRTTEAFF | TGTGCCAGCTCACCCCGGACAGGGAGGACCACTGAAGCTTTCTTT
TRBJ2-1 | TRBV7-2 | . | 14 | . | CASSLAAGLNEQFF | TGTGCCAGCAGCTTAGCGGCAGGGCTGAATGAGCAGTTCTTC
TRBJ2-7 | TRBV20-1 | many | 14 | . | CSARLVTGSYEQYF | TGCAGTGCGCGATTGGTGACGGGGTCCTACGAGCAGTACTTC
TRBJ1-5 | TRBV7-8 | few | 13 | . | CASSLGESQPQHF | TGTGCCAGCAGCTTAGGGGAAAGTCAGCCCCAGCATTTT
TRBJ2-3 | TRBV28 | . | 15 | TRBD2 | CASGTSGGALATQYF | TGTGCCAGCGGGACTAGCGGGGGGGCCTTGGCCACGCAGTATTTT
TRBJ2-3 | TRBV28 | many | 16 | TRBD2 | CASSQGLVFGTDTQYF | TGTGCCAGCAGTCAGGGACTAGTATTCGGCACAGATACGCAGTATTTT
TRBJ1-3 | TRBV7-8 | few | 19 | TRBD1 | CASSRHRDRGRRSGNTIYF | TGTGCCAGCAGCCGCCACCGGGACAGGGGGCGCAGGAGTGGAAACACCATATATTTT
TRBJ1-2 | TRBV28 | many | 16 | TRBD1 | CASNKPGDRDSYGYTF | TGTGCCAGCAATAAACCAGGGGACAGGGACTCCTATGGCTACACCTTC
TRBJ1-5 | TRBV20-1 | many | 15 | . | CSASAGDRWNQPQHF | TGCAGTGCTAGTGCTGGGGACCGATGGAATCAGCCCCAGCATTTT
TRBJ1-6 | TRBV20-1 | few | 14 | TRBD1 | CSAPSGTGGSPLHF | TGCAGTGCTCCCTCCGGGACAGGGGGTTCACCCCTCCACTTT
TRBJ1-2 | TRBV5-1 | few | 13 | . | CASSYHREDGYTF | TGCGCCAGCAGCTACCACAGGGAAGATGGCTACACCTTC
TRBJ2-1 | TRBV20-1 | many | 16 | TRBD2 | CSAREVAGDSYNEQFF | TGCAGTGCTAGAGAAGTAGCGGGAGACTCCTACAATGAGCAGTTCTTC
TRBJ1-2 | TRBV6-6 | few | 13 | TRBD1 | CASSLRQGNGYTF | TGTGCCAGCAGCCTTAGACAGGGCAATGGCTACACCTTC
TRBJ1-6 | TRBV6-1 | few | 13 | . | CASQDRYNSPLHF | TGTGCCAGTCAGGACAGATATAATTCACCCCTCCACTTT
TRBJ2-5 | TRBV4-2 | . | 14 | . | CASSQDKGRETQYF | TGTGCCAGCAGCCAAGATAAGGGTAGAGAGACCCAGTACTTC
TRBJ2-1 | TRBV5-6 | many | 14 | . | CASSFGDLLNEQFF | TGTGCCAGCAGCTTCGGAGACCTATTAAATGAGCAGTTCTTC
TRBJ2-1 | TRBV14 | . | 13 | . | CASSQRLPIEQFF | TGTGCCAGCAGCCAACGACTTCCTATCGAACAGTTCTTC
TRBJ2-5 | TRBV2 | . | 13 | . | CASSEGEAGSQYF | TGTGCCAGCAGTGAAGGGGAGGCCGGGTCCCAGTACTTC
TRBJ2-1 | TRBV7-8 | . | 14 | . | CASSPKVAYNEQFF | TGTGCCAGCAGCCCAAAGGTCGCCTACAATGAGCAGTTCTTC
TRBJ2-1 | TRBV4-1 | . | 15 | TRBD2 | CASSQGGTSRDEQFF | TGCGCCAGCAGCCAAGGCGGGACTAGCCGGGATGAGCAGTTCTTC
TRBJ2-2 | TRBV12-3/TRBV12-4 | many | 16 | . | CASSALRDPRTGELFF | TGTGCCAGCAGTGCACTCAGGGACCCTAGGACCGGGGAGCTGTTTTTT
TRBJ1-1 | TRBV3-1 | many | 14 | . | CASSQEARDGRAFF | TGTGCCAGCAGCCAAGAGGCACGTGACGGGAGGGCTTTCTTT
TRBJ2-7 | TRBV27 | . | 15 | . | CACSLSRAFGYEQYF | TGTGCCTGCAGTTTGTCTAGGGCTTTTGGCTACGAGCAGTACTTC
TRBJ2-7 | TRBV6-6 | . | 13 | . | CASSQTALYEQYF | TGTGCCAGCAGCCAAACCGCCCTCTACGAGCAGTACTTC
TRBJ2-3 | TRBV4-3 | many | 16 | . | CASSQESTTSTDTQYF | TGCGCCAGCAGCCAAGAATCTACTACTAGCACAGATACGCAGTATTTT
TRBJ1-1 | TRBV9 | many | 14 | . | CASSVDNWNTEAFF | TGTGCCAGCAGCGTAGATAACTGGAACACTGAAGCTTTCTTT
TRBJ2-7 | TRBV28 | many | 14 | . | CASNPALISYEQYF | TGTGCCAGCAATCCAGCCTTAATAAGTTACGAGCAGTACTTC
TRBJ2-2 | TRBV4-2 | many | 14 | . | CASSQERVAGELFF | TGTGCCAGCAGCCAAGAGAGGGTAGCCGGGGAGCTGTTTTTT
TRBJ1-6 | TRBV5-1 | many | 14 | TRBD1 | CASSQRQGTSPLHF | TGCGCCAGCAGCCAAAGACAGGGAACATCACCCCTCCACTTT
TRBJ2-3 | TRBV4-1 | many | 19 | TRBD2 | CASSQVSSGTRESTDTQYF | TGCGCCAGCAGCCAAGTTTCTTCCGGGACTAGGGAAAGCACAGATACGCAGTATTTT
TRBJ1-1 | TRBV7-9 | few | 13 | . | CASSRNQGTEAFF | TGTGCCAGCAGCCGAAACCAGGGCACTGAAGCTTTCTTT
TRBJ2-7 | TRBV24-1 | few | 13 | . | CATSETGTYEQYF | TGTGCCACCAGTGAAACAGGGACCTACGAGCAGTACTTC
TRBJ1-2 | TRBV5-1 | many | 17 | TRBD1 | CASSLVEGAPNVDGYTF | TGCGCCAGCAGCTTGGTCGAGGGGGCCCCCAATGTCGATGGCTACACCTTC
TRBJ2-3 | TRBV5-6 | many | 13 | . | CASSLVAGEAQYF | TGTGCCAGCAGCTTGGTTGCAGGGGAAGCGCAGTATTTT
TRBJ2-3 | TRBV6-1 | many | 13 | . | CASNLRRTDTQYF | TGTGCCAGCAACCTCCGCCGCACAGATACGCAGTATTTT
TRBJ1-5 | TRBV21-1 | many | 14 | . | CASSKGGMHQPQHF | TGTGCCAGCAGCAAAGGGGGCATGCATCAGCCCCAGCATTTT
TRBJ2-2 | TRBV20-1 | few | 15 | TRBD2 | CSAPNQRGNTGELFF | TGCAGTGCTCCGAACCAGCGGGGGAACACCGGGGAGCTGTTTTTT
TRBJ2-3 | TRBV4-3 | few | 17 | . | CASSQGRGQYSGDTQYF | TGCGCCAGCAGCCAAGGGCGGGGGCAATATTCGGGTGATACGCAGTATTTT
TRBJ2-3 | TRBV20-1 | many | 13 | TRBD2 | CSASGGGTDTQYF | TGCAGTGCTAGCGGGGGGGGCACAGATACGCAGTATTTT
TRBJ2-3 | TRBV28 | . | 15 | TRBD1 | CASSLEGGYTDTQYF | TGTGCCAGCAGTCTCGAAGGGGGCTACACAGATACGCAGTATTTT
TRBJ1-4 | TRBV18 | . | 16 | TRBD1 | CASSPFIGTGKEKLFF | TGTGCCAGCTCACCATTTATTGGGACAGGGAAGGAAAAACTGTTTTTT
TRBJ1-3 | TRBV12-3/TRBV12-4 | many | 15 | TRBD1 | CASSLQGSTGNTIYF | TGTGCCAGCAGCTTACAGGGGAGTACTGGAAACACCATATATTTT
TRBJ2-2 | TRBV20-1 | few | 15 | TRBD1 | CSASQGAMNTGELFF | TGCAGTGCTAGCCAGGGGGCGATGAACACCGGGGAGCTGTTTTTT
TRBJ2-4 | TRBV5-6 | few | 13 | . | CASSFQDQNIQYF | TGTGCCAGCAGCTTTCAGGACCAAAACATTCAGTACTTC
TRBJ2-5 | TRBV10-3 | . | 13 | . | CAISPMDLETQYF | TGTGCCATCAGCCCCATGGATCTTGAGACCCAGTACTTC